The TCR beta chain under discussion was sequenced for a study of siplizumab effects on memory and regulatory T cells (dated by TCRdb to the late 2010s). About the study as a whole: The effect of the anti-CD2 antibody siplizumab on alloreactive T-cell subsets was examined in allogeneic mixed lymphocyte reactions constructed from human PBMCs. The paper as a whole reports these results and caveats: For roughly 75-96% of proliferating CD4+ or CD8+ clones, no naive or memory phenotype could be assigned. Whether proliferating Tregs from siplizumab cultures actually had suppressive function was not functionally confirmed. Because sequences at frequencies below about 10^-5 were poorly captured, only a minor fraction of alloreactive clones could be mapped back to unstimulated subsets. The cumulative frequency of alloreactive sequences traceable to unstimulated CD4+ memory T cells was significantly reduced by siplizumab. In reactions with siplizumab, an average of approximately 69% of mappable alloreactive CD4+ clones were Treg-derived, compared with about 27% in control reactions. Greater diversity appeared to be present in unstimulated naive T cells than in memory T cells, and a substantial contribution to the alloresponse seemed to be made by naive cells.

TCRbeta CDR3 sequencing was performed on sorted unstimulated T cells and on proliferating T cells recovered from mixed lymphocyte reactions. Fresh whole blood from fewer than twelve HLA-typed healthy donors was used to isolate PBMCs. Unstimulated CD4+ regulatory T cells were FACS-sorted to map the origin of alloreactive clones. There are 13 amino acids in the CDR3, from cysteine to phenylalanine inclusive. The read is trimmed to its CDR3 DNA, 39 bases read in frame from base 1. Taken from the germline V gene (reference sequence), the CDR1 and CDR2 loops are LNHDA and SQIVND. The germline V and J ends show losses of 5 bases and 1 base respectively, and no gene match explains 0 bases of the junction. Libraries were built with the immunoSEQ multiplex PCR assay. Each sample had some 96,000 TCR templates assayed by the deep sequencing platform. Genomic DNA extracted from sorted T cells was the material used for TCRbeta CDR3 sequencing. In the authors' own workflow: The R programming language was used for clonal analysis of the TCRbeta CDR3 data. Alloreactive CD4+ and CD8+ clones were defined by comparing unstimulated samples with post-reaction CFSE-low samples. Alloreactive CD4+ clones were assigned to regulatory or non-regulatory origin by matching sequences to sorted unstimulated Treg and non-Treg repertoires. The source is immuneACCESS, and TCRdb retained only in-frame sequences with V and J called. Part of the clones is not carried over; for the studies checked, unresolved V genes explain less than half of this, and the remainder is unexplained. That table is the source of V, J and clone size, and D and trimming were worked out from the DNA. The sample data list 100,000 or so clones, and 90% to 95% of these were observed just once. The ten biggest clones cover roughly 0.61% of the sample.

Regarding this clone: No antigen is known for it. Base qualities are missing; no much larger clone stands one base away.

This sequence uses TRBV19 and TRBJ2-3; TRBD2 agrees with 7 junctional bases. This TCR came from a human donor in good health. Sequences were obtained from Tregs sorted from blood. The DNA is as follows: TGTGCCAGTAGTCTAGCGGGCACAGATACGCAGTATTTT. Translated, this gives CASSLAGTDTQYF.